This section outlines one T cell receptor beta chain sequence together with its context. Original methodology: Reference gene primer amplification gave nucleated cell count estimates. Repertoires were generated with immunoSEQ multiplex PCR, while TCRdb's copy carries only in-frame clones and drops some. D and trimming come from the DNA, and the V and J calls and clone size come from that table. The sample includes about 260,000 clones, about 90% of them seen just once. The data originate from a study of blood T cell repertoires in COVID-19. At the level of the study: Samples taken during acute and convalescent COVID-19 were collected in the United States, Italy and Spain.

Seattle cases were enrolled at active infection and followed longitudinally. Germline trimming cut 5 bases from V and 5 bases from J; bases unmatched to any gene: 7. This CDR3 spans 13 amino acids. Germline CDR1 is GTSNPN and CDR2 is SVGIG (reference sequence). Sequencing used peripheral blood. The source of this sequence is a person aged 18 to 30 with COVID-19, enrolled during active disease. The rearrangement uses TRBV30 and TRBJ1-1; 8 positions agree with TRBD1. For the CDR3, the DNA is TGTGCCTGGGCACCGTACAGGGGGACTGAAGCTTTCTTT. Protein: CAWAPYRGTEAFF.